This T cell receptor beta chain was observed in a study of T cells in Graves' hyperthyroidism and ophthalmopathy. Looking at the study overall: Blood from the periphery was taken at initial diagnosis, before any treatment.

Authors of the study amplified TCR beta CDR3 regions from RNA transcripts. HTBI primers were employed in a first-round RT-PCR of the TCR CDR3. Each CDR3 protein gets one entry after TCRdb re-called the multiplex PCR reads with MiXCR. The table shows roughly 700,000 distinct CDR3 sequences, with about a third occurring only once. Germline CDR1 SNHLY, CDR2 FYNNEI. There are 12 residues in the CDR3. The germline V and J ends were trimmed by 9 bases and 9 bases, with 18 bases remaining between them. The chain couples TRBV2 to TRBJ2-7, with D perhaps being TRBD1 or TRBD2 (5 bases each). The sample taken for sequencing was blood. The sequence derives from a woman aged 40 to 50 with Graves' hyperthyroidism. CDR3 in DNA: TGTGCCAGGGGTTTCCCCGGGACCTCGCAGTACTTC. Amino acids: CARGFPGTSQYF.